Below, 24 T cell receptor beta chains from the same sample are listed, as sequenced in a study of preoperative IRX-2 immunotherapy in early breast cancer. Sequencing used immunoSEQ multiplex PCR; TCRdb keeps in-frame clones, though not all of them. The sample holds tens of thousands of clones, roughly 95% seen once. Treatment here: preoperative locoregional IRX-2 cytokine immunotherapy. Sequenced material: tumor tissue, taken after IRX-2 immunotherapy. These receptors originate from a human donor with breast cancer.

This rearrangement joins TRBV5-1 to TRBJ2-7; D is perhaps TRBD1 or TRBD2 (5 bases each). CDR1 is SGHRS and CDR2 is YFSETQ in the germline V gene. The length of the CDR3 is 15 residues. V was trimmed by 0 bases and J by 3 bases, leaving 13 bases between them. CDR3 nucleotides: TGCGCCAGCAGCTTGGCGCAGGGAGTCCTCTACGAGCAGTACTTC. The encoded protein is CASSLAQGVLYEQYF.

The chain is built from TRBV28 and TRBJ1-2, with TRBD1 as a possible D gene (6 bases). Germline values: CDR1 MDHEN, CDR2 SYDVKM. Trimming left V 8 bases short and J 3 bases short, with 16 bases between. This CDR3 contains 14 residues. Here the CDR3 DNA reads TGTGCCAGCGGTGGGGCGGGGGGCGACTATGGCTACACCTTC. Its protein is CASGGAGGDYGYTF.

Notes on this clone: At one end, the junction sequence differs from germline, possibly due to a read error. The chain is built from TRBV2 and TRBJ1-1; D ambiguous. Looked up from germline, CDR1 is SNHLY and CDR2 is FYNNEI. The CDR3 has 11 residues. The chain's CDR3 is CASNVKTEAFF. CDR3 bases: TGTGCCAGCAATGTGAAGACTGAAGCTTTCTTT.

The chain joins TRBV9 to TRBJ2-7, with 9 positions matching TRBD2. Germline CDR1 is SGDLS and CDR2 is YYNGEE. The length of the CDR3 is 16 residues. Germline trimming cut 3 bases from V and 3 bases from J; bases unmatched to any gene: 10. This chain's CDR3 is CASSGSRGGEIYEQYF. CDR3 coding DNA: TGTGCCAGCAGCGGGTCGCGGGGGGGAGAGATCTACGAGCAGTACTTC. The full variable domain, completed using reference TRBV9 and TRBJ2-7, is DSGVTQTPKHLITATGQRVTLRCSPRSGDLSVYWYQQSLDQGLQFLIQYYNGEERAKGNILERFSAQQFPDLHSELNLSSLELGDSALYFCASSGSRGGEIYEQYFGPGTRLTVT.

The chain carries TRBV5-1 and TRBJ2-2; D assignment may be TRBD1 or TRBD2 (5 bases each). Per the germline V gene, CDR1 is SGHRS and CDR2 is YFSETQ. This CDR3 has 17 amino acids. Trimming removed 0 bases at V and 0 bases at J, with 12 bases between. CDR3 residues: CASSLVTGTANTGELFF. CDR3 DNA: TGCGCCAGCAGCTTGGTGACCGGGACGGCGAACACCGGGGAGCTGTTTTTT.

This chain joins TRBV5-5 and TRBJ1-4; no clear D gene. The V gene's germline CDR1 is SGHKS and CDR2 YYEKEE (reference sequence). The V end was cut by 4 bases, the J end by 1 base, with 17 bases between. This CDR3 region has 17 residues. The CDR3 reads CASSRDGHGRTNEKLFF. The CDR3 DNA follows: TGTGCCAGCAGCCGTGACGGTCATGGACGAACTAATGAAAAACTGTTTTTT.

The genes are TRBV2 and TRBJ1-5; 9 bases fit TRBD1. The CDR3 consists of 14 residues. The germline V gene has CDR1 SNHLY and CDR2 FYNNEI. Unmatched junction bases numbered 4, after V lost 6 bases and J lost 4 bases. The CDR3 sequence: CASRLDRGNQPQHF. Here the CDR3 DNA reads TGTGCCAGCAGACTAGACAGGGGGAATCAGCCCCAGCATTTT.

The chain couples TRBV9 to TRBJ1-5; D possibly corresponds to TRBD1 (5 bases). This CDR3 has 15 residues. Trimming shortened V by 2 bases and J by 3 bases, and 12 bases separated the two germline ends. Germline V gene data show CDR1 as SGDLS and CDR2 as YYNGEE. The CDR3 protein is CASSVGPGINQPQHF. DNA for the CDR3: TGTGCCAGCAGCGTCGGTCCAGGGATCAATCAGCCCCAGCATTTT.

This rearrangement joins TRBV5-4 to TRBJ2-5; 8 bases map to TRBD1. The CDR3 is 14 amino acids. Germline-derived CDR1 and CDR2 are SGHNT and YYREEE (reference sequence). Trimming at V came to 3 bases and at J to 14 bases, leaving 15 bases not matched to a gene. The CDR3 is CASSYRGFGDRVYF. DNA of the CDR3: TGTGCCAGCAGCTACAGGGGGTTCGGGGACCGGGTCTACTTC.

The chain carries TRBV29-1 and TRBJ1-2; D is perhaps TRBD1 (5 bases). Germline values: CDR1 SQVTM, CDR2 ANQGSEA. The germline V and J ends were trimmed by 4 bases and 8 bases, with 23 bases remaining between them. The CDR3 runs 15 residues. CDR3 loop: CSVVGGIALFGGYTF. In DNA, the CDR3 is TGCAGCGTTGTTGGGGGGATCGCGCTATTCGGGGGCTACACCTTC.

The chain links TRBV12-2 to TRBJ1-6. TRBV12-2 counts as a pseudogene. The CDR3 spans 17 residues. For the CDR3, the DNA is TGTGCAAGTCGCTCGCGGTTGGGCGGAGGCGAGACTTCACCCCTCCACTTT. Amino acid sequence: CASRSRLGGGETSPLHF.

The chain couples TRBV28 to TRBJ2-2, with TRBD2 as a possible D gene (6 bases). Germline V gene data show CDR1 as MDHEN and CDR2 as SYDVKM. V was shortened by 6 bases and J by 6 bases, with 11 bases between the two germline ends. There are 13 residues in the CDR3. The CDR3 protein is CASRSTSPGELFF. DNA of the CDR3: TGTGCCAGCAGGAGCACTAGCCCCGGGGAGCTGTTTTTT.

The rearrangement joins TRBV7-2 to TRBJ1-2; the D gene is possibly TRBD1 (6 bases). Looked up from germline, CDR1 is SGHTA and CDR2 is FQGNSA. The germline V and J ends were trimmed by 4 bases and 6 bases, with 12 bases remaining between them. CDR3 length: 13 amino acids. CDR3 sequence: CASSSLNRDGYTF. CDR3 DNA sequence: TGTGCCAGCAGCTCGCTAAACAGGGATGGCTACACCTTC. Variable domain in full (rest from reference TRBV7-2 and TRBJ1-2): GAGVSQSPSNKVTEKGKDVELRCDPISGHTALYWYRQSLGQGLEFLIYFQGNSAPDKSGLPSDRFSAERTGGSVSTLTIQRTQQEDSAVYLCASSSLNRDGYTFGSGTRLTVV.

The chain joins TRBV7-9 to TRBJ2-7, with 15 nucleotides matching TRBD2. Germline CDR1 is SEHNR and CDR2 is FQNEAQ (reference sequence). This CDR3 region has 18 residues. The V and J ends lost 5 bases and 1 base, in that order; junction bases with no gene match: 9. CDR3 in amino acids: CASSPRGTSGGTSYEQYF. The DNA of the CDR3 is TGTGCCAGCAGCCCCCGTGGGACTAGCGGGGGGACTTCCTACGAGCAGTACTTC.

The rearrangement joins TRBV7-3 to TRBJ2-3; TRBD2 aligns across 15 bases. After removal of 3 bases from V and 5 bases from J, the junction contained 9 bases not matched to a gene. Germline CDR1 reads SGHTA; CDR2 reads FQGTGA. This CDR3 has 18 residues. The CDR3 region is CASSFQRTSGGAIDTQYF. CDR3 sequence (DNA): TGTGCCAGCAGCTTCCAGCGGACTAGCGGGGGGGCAATAGATACGCAGTATTTT.

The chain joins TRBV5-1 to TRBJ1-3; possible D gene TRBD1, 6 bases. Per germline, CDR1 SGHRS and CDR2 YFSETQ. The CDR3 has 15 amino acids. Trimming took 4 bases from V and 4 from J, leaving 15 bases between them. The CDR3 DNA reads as TGCGCCAGCAGCCCTCAGCGGGGGGCAGGAAACACCATATATTTT. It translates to CASSPQRGAGNTIYF.

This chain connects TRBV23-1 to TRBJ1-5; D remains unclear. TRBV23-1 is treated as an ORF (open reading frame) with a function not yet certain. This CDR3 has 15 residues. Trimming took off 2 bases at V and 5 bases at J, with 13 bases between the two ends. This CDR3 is CASSQLILNDQPQHF. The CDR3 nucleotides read TGCGCCAGCAGTCAACTCATTCTTAATGATCAGCCCCAGCATTTT.

The CDR3 sequence: CASSDLAGGPGYNEQFF. The CDR3 nucleotides are TGCGCCAGCAGCGACCTAGCGGGGGGGCCCGGCTACAATGAGCAGTTCTTC. J is TRBJ2-1 and V is TRBV5-1; 12 positions match TRBD2. This CDR3 region has 17 residues. Germline CDR1 is SGHRS and CDR2 is YFSETQ. The ends lost 4 bases at V and 3 bases at J; junction bases unmatched: 8.

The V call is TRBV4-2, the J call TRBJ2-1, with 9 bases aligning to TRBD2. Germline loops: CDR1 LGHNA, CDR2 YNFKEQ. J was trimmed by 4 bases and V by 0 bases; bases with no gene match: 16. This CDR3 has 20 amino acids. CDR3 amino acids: CASSQDRVSGGPSGYNEQFF. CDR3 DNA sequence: TGTGCCAGCAGCCAAGATCGGGTGAGCGGGGGGCCGTCCGGGTACAATGAGCAGTTCTTC.

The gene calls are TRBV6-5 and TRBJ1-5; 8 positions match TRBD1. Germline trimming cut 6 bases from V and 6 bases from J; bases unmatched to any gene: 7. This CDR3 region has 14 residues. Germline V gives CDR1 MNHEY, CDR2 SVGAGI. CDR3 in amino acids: CASSLGQGGQPQHF. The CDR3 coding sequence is TGTGCCAGCAGCCTCGGACAGGGTGGTCAGCCCCAGCATTTT.

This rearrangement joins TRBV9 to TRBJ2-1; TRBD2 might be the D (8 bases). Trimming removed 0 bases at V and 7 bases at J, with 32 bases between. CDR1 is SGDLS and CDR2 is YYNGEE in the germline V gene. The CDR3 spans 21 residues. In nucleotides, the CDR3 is TGTGCCAGCAGCGTAGACCCGGGGGGGCCGACAGGGCGATACATAAGGAATGAGCAGTTCTTC. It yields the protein CASSVDPGGPTGRYIRNEQFF.

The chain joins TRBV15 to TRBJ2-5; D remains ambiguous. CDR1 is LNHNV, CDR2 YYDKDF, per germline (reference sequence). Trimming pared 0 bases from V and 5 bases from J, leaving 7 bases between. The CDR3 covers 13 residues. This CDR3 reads CATSRDLEETQYF. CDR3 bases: TGTGCCACCAGCAGAGATCTCGAGGAGACCCAGTACTTC.

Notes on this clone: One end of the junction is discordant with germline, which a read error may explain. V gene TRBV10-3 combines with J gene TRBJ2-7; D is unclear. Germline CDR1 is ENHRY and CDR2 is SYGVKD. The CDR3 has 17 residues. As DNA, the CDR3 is TGTGCCAGCAGTTGGGAATTGTATAGCCCCTCGAAGGACGAGCAGTACTTC. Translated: CASSWELYSPSKDEQYF.

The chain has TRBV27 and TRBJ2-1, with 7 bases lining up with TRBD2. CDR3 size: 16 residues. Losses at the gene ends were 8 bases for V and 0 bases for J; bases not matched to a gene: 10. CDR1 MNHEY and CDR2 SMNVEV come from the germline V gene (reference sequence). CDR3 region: CASLSLRGSSYNEQFF. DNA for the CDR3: TGTGCCAGCCTTAGTCTGCGGGGGAGCTCCTACAATGAGCAGTTCTTC.